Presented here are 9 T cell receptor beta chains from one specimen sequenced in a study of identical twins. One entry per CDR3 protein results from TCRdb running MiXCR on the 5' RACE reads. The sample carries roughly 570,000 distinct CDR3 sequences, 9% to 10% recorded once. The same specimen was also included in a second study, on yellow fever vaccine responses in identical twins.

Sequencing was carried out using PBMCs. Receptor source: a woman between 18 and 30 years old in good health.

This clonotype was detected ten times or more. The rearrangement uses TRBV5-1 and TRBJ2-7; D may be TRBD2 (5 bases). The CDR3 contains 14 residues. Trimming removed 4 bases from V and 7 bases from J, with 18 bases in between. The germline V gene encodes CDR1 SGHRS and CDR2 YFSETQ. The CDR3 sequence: CASSRGQPSEEQYF. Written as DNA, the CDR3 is TGCGCCAGCAGCCGCGGGCAACCATCGGAAGAGCAGTACTTC.

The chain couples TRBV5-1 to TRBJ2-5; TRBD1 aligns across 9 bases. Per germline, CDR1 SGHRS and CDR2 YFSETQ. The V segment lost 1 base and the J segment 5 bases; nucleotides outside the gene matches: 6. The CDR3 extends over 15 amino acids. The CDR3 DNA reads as TGCGCCAGCAGCTTGTTACAGGGGGCTTGGGAGACCCAGTACTTC. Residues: CASSLLQGAWETQYF.

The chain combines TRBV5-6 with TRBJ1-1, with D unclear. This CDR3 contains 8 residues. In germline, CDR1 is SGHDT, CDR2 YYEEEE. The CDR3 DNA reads TGTGTGAACACTGAAGCTTTCTTT. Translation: CVNTEAFF.

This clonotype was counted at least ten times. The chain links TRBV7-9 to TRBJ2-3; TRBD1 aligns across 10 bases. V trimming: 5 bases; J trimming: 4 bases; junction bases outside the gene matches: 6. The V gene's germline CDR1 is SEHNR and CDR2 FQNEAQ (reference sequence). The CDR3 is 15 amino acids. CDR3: CASSTTGGYADTQYF. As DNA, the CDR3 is TGTGCCAGCAGCACGACAGGGGGCTACGCAGATACGCAGTATTTT.

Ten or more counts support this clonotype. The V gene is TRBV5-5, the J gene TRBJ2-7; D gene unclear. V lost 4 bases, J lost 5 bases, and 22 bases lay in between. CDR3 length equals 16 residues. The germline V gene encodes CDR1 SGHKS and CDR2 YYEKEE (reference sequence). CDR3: CASSHLNLGFQDEQYF. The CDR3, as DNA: TGTGCCAGCAGCCACCTCAATTTGGGGTTTCAAGACGAGCAGTACTTC.

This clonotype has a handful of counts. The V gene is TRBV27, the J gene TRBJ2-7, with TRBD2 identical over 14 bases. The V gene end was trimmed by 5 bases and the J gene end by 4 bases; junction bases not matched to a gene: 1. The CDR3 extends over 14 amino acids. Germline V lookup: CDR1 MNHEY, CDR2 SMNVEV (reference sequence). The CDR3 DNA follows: TGTGCCAGCAGTGGGACTAGCGGGAGATACGAGCAGTACTTC. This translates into CASSGTSGRYEQYF.

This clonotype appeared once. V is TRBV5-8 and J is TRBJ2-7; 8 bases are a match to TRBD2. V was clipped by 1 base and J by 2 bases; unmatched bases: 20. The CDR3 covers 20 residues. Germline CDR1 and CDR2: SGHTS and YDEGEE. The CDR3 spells CASSLWKGVQTSAKAYEQYF. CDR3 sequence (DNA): TGTGCCAGCAGCTTGTGGAAGGGGGTCCAGACTAGCGCAAAAGCCTACGAGCAGTACTTC.

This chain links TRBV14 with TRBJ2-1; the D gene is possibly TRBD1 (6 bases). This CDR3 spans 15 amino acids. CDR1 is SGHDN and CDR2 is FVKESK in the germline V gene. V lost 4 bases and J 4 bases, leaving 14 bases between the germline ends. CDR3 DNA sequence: TGTGCCAGCAGCCCGCGGACAGTGGGGTACAATGAGCAGTTCTTC. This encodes CASSPRTVGYNEQFF.

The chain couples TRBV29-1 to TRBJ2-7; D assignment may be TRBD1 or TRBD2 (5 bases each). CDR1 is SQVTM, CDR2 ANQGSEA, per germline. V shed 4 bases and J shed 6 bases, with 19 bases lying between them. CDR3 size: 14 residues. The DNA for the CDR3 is TGCAGCGTTGGATCCAGCGGCAGTGGGGCCGAGCAGTACTTC. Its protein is CSVGSSGSGAEQYF.